These 29 T cell receptor beta chains share one sample of origin, sequenced in a study of breast tumors, draining lymph nodes, adjacent tissues. Axillary draining lymph nodes of breast cancer patients supplied the node samples. TCRdb passed the multiplex PCR reads through MiXCR, listing each CDR3 protein once. The sample has under 300,000 distinct CDR3 sequences, approximately 36% seen once; the top ten hold about 3.9%. The sample comprised axillary lymph node tissue. The receptor set was obtained from a female donor with breast cancer. Some clones in this sample may be carry-over from other donors' samples.

The chain joins TRBV7-3 to TRBJ1-3; D call uncertain. Germline CDR1 is SGHTA and CDR2 is FQGTGA. CDR3 length: 14 amino acids. V was trimmed by 4 bases and J by 13 bases, leaving 20 bases between them. This CDR3 reads CASSSKGRKRSIYF. CDR3 nucleotides: TGTGCCAGCAGCTCGAAAGGCAGGAAAAGGTCTATATATTTT.

V is TRBV10-2 and J is TRBJ1-4; TRBD1 aligns across 8 bases. Germline loops: CDR1 WSHSY, CDR2 SAAADI. Germline trimming cut 6 bases from V and 5 bases from J; bases unmatched to any gene: 2. The CDR3 sequence is 13 residues long. CDR3 coding DNA: TGCGCCAGCAGACGACAGGGGAATGAAAAACTGTTTTTT. It specifies CASRRQGNEKLFF.

In this sample, this clonotype turned up a few times. The J gene is TRBJ1-5, the V gene TRBV10-1; 7 bases agree with TRBD1. The CDR3 length is 17 residues. The V and J ends lost 7 bases and 2 bases, in that order; junction bases with no gene match: 14. Looked up from germline, CDR1 is WNHNN and CDR2 is SYGVQD (reference sequence). The CDR3 DNA is TGCGCCAGCACCCCGACAGGGAAGCCCAGTGGCAATCAGCCCCAGCATTTT. Translating gives CASTPTGKPSGNQPQHF.

J is TRBJ2-5 and V is TRBV7-3, with D perhaps matching TRBD2 (6 bases). Trimming took off 5 bases at V and 7 bases at J, with 11 bases between the two ends. This CDR3 comprises 12 residues. Per germline, CDR1 SGHTA and CDR2 FQGTGA. The CDR3: CASSPTAGTQYF. The CDR3 DNA is TGTGCCAGCAGCCCCACAGCGGGGACCCAGTACTTC.

There are many counts of this clonotype. The chain links TRBV19 to TRBJ1-2, with unresolved D. The V and J ends lost 7 bases and 2 bases respectively, with 14 bases between them. Per the germline V gene, CDR1 is LNHDA and CDR2 is SQIVND (reference sequence). The CDR3 contains 14 residues. CDR3 region: CASTHQVSNYGYTF. Written as DNA, the CDR3 is TGTGCCAGTACCCACCAGGTCTCAAACTATGGCTACACCTTC.

This sequence joins TRBV7-2 and TRBJ2-5; D gene ambiguous. Germline CDR1 SGHTA, CDR2 FQGNSA. CDR3 length: 10 amino acids. Trimming shortened V by 0 bases and J by 13 bases, and 6 bases separated the two germline ends. The CDR3 here is CASSLAIRYF. CDR3 DNA: TGTGCCAGCAGCTTAGCGATCCGGTACTTC.

The genes are TRBV2 and TRBJ1-5, with 7 bases aligning to TRBD1. From germline, CDR1 is SNHLY and CDR2 FYNNEI. Trimming cost V 5 bases and J 7 bases; bases outside gene matches: 11. CDR3 length: 15 amino acids. CDR3 loop: CASSSQGGIRQPQHF. CDR3 DNA sequence: TGTGCCAGCAGTTCGCAGGGGGGCATCAGACAGCCCCAGCATTTT. The whole variable domain, filled in from reference TRBV2 and TRBJ1-5, reads EPEVTQTPSHQVTQMGQEVILRCVPISNHLYFYWYRQILGQKVEFLVSFYNNEISEKSEIFDDQFSVERPDGSNFTLKIRSTKLEDSAMYFCASSSQGGIRQPQHFGDGTRLSIL.

Remarks on this clonotype: A much larger clone lies one base from this, so it may be a read error. Here the CDR3 omits its conserved ending phenylalanine or tryptophan, so a read error is the likely source. The chain employs TRBV7-2 and TRBJ2-5; 8 bases are a match to TRBD2. CDR1 is SGHTA, CDR2 FQGNSA, per germline. The J segment lost 5 bases and the V segment lost 5 bases, leaving 7 bases of the junction unmatched. The CDR3 has 14 residues. CDR3 amino acids: CASSQSGSKETQYL. Written as DNA, the CDR3 is TGTGCCAGCAGCCAGAGCGGGAGTAAGGAGACCCAGTACCTC.

This clonotype has a count of ten or more. V gene TRBV11-2 combines with J gene TRBJ1-2; D not certain. The CDR3 contains 15 residues. Germline V gives CDR1 SGHAT, CDR2 FQNNGV. Deletions cut 0 bases from V and 2 bases from J, with 10 bases between. The CDR3 loop reads CASSLDPRGNYGYTF. The CDR3 DNA sequence: TGTGCCAGCAGCTTAGACCCTCGAGGGAACTATGGCTACACCTTC.

V and J are TRBV5-1 and TRBJ2-5, with 8 bases lining up with TRBD1. Germline CDR1 SGHRS, CDR2 YFSETQ. V was clipped by 4 bases and J by 5 bases; unmatched bases: 10. The length of the CDR3 is 15 residues. In DNA form, the CDR3 reads TGCGCCAGCAGCACCCAGGACAGGGTCGAGGAGACCCAGTACTTC. It encodes CASSTQDRVEETQYF.

This clonotype was detected many times. The rearrangement uses TRBV7-2 and TRBJ2-3; 11 nucleotides line up with TRBD2. Per the germline V gene, CDR1 is SGHTA and CDR2 is FQGNSA. V was pared by 1 base and J by 4 bases, with 7 bases of the junction left unmatched. The CDR3 sequence is 17 residues long. As DNA, the CDR3 is TGTGCCAGCAGCTTAGGGATTCTAGCGGGGGGCCCAGATACGCAGTATTTT. Amino acid sequence: CASSLGILAGGPDTQYF. The variable domain in full, completed from reference TRBV7-2 and TRBJ2-3, reads GAGVSQSPSNKVTEKGKDVELRCDPISGHTALYWYRQSLGQGLEFLIYFQGNSAPDKSGLPSDRFSAERTGGSVSTLTIQRTQQEDSAVYLCASSLGILAGGPDTQYFGPGTRLTVL.

J is TRBJ2-2 and V is TRBV25-1; a possible D gene is TRBD1 (6 bases). The V gene's germline CDR1 is MGHDK and CDR2 SYGVNS. There are 14 residues in the CDR3. V was clipped by 8 bases and J by 1 base, with 11 bases between them. The CDR3 protein is CASPGTMNTGELFF. CDR3 bases: TGTGCCAGCCCCGGGACAATGAACACCGGGGAGCTGTTTTTT.

The V gene is TRBV19, the J gene TRBJ2-2; TRBD2 aligns across 9 bases. V dropped 3 bases and J dropped 2; count of bases not matched to a gene: 7. There are 17 residues in the CDR3. Germline loops: CDR1 LNHDA, CDR2 SQIVND (reference sequence). The CDR3 DNA reads as TGTGCCAGTAGTATTATTAGCGGGGGTCCTAACACCGGGGAGCTGTTTTTT. This sequence encodes CASSIISGGPNTGELFF.

The chain recombines TRBV25-1 with TRBJ2-1; D might be TRBD2 (5 bases). The CDR3 has 14 amino acids. Looked up from germline, CDR1 is MGHDK and CDR2 is SYGVNS. V was trimmed by 7 bases and J by 0 bases, leaving 10 bases between them. The CDR3 reads CASTEGSSYNEQFF. The CDR3 nucleotides read TGTGCCAGCACCGAAGGGAGCTCCTACAATGAGCAGTTCTTC.

The chain uses TRBV3-1 and TRBJ1-2; a weak D match, TRBD1 (5 bases). The CDR3 contains 16 residues. CDR1 and CDR2 from the germline V gene are LGHDT and YNNKEL (reference sequence). V lost 1 base to trimming and J lost 1 base, with 13 bases between them. The CDR3, as DNA: TGTGCCAGCAGCCAAGCTCCGGGACGACTTAACTATGGCTACACCTTC. Protein: CASSQAPGRLNYGYTF.

The chain has TRBV5-1 and TRBJ2-2; 8 nucleotides agree with TRBD1. J was trimmed by 2 bases and V by 0 bases; bases with no gene match: 18. Germline V lookup: CDR1 SGHRS, CDR2 YFSETQ. This CDR3 comprises 21 residues. The CDR3 nucleotides are TGCGCCAGCAGCTTGGCCCTCTCACCAAACCCGGGACAGGAAAACACCGGGGAGCTGTTTTTT. It encodes CASSLALSPNPGQENTGELFF.

This clonotype showed up many times. The genes are TRBV11-2 and TRBJ2-2, with D tentatively TRBD1 (6 bases). Germline CDR1 and CDR2: SGHAT and FQNNGV. The CDR3 runs 15 residues. V lost 4 bases to trimming and J lost 0 bases, with 9 bases between them. The CDR3 spells CASSWDTTNTGELFF. As DNA, the CDR3 is TGTGCCAGCAGCTGGGACACAACGAACACCGGGGAGCTGTTTTTT.

As regards this clonotype: A single base separates this from a much larger clone, so it may be a read error. The rearrangement joins TRBV25-1 to TRBJ1-1; TRBD1 matches at 8 bases. The CDR3 has 15 amino acids. The V gene end was trimmed by 2 bases and the J gene end by 9 bases; junction bases not matched to a gene: 11. Germline lookup yields CDR1 MGHDK and CDR2 SYGVNS. CDR3 nucleotides: TGTGCCAGCAGTGAACTCACAGGGGGTTTGGGGAAAGCTTTCTTT. The encoded protein is CASSELTGGLGKAFF.

V gene TRBV24-1 combines with J gene TRBJ1-2, with TRBD1 as a possible D gene (5 bases). Trimming took off 8 bases at V and 8 bases at J, with 8 bases between the two ends. The V gene's germline CDR1 is KGHDR and CDR2 SFDVKD. CDR3 size: 10 residues. Here the CDR3 reads CATMGEGYTF. The CDR3 DNA reads TGTGCCACCATGGGGGAGGGCTACACCTTC.

On this clonotype itself: This CDR3 is missing its conserved last phenylalanine or tryptophan, likely due to a read error. It is unclear where the CDR3 begins or ends on the DNA, so no DNA is shown, and the CDR3 is as TCRdb lists it. The chain recombines TRBV2 with TRBJ2-6. Germline V gene lookup returns CDR1 SNHLY and CDR2 FYNNEI. The CDR3 region is 8 residues in length, termini included. The CDR3 is CASSRSVL.

The CDR3 nucleotides are TGTGCCAGCAGCTTAGGACTAGCGGGTCTTCAAGAGACCCAGTACTTC. The encoded protein is CASSLGLAGLQETQYF. The V and J genes are TRBV7-2 and TRBJ2-5, with TRBD2 matching over 10 bases. The CDR3 length is 16 residues. The V and J ends lost 1 base and 2 bases, in that order; junction bases with no gene match: 4. Germline CDR1 is SGHTA and CDR2 is FQGNSA.

The rearrangement joins TRBV6-1 to TRBJ2-3; the match to TRBD2 covers 11 bases. Germline V CDR1 and CDR2: MNHNS, SASEGT. The CDR3 spans 14 residues. The junction had 9 bases not matched to a gene; V was cut back by 8 bases and J by 8 bases. This chain's CDR3 is CASLSSGGSATQYF. The DNA of the CDR3 is TGTGCCAGCCTTTCTAGCGGGGGGTCTGCTACGCAGTATTTT.

The gene calls are TRBV7-9 and TRBJ2-3; 14 bases line up with TRBD2. The CDR3 spans 16 residues. Germline V gene sequence: CDR1 SEHNR, CDR2 FQNEAQ (reference sequence). The V and J ends lost 5 bases and 3 bases, in that order; junction bases with no gene match: 4. The CDR3 loop reads CASSRLAGGVTDTQYF. The CDR3 coding sequence is TGTGCCAGCAGCAGACTAGCGGGGGGGGTAACAGATACGCAGTATTTT.

The CDR3 DNA reads TGCAGCCCCCGAGCTCATGGGACTAGGGGCGAGCAGTACTTC. Its protein product is CSPRAHGTRGEQYF. The V call is TRBV29-1, the J call TRBJ2-7, with 8 bases identical to TRBD2. Germline CDR1 reads SQVTM; CDR2 reads ANQGSEA. The ends lost 8 bases at V and 6 bases at J; junction bases unmatched: 15. The CDR3 length is 14 residues.

This clonotype was recorded at least ten times. The V gene is TRBV19, the J gene TRBJ1-4, with TRBD1 identical over 7 bases. This CDR3 contains 16 residues. The germline V gene encodes CDR1 LNHDA and CDR2 SQIVND (reference sequence). J was trimmed by 5 bases and V by 5 bases; bases with no gene match: 11. The CDR3 DNA reads as TGTGCCAGTAGTCTTTTTTGGACAGGCGGAAATGAAAAACTGTTTTTT. The encoded protein is CASSLFWTGGNEKLFF.

The chain has TRBV19 and TRBJ2-4; 7 bases agree with TRBD1. The CDR3 covers 15 residues. Unmatched junction bases numbered 7, after V lost 5 bases and J lost 3 bases. In germline, CDR1 is LNHDA, CDR2 SQIVND (reference sequence). In DNA, the CDR3 is TGTGCCAGTAGTTCTCCTTGGGACAGCAAAAACATTCAGTACTTC. Translation gives CASSSPWDSKNIQYF.

There are a few counts of this clonotype. This rearrangement joins TRBV12-3 or TRBV12-4 to TRBJ1-2, with D possibly TRBD1 on 6 matching bases. Trimming shortened V by 7 bases and J by 7 bases, and 16 bases separated the two germline ends. The CDR3 is 13 amino acids. CDR3 nucleotide sequence: TGTGCCAGCAATTTCTCGGGGGCAGGTGGCTACACCTTC. Translated: CASNFSGAGGYTF.

J is TRBJ1-5 and V is TRBV24-1; TRBD1 aligns across 9 bases. Germline V gene sequence: CDR1 KGHDR, CDR2 SFDVKD. V was clipped by 4 bases and J by 4 bases; unmatched bases: 7. The CDR3 covers 16 residues. The CDR3 bases are TGTGCCACCAGTGAGTACAGGGGGCTTCAGAATCAGCCCCAGCATTTT. Its translation: CATSEYRGLQNQPQHF.

This clonotype has a handful of counts. It may be a read error: a sequence one base away is much more abundant. The chain links TRBV15 to TRBJ2-3; TRBD1 is a possible D gene (5 bases). Germline V CDR1 and CDR2: LNHNV, YYDKDF (reference sequence). The length of the CDR3 is 14 residues. V was shortened by 8 bases and J by 5 bases, with 17 bases between the two germline ends. The CDR3 protein is CATGKGQGIDTQYF. The CDR3, as DNA: TGTGCCACCGGCAAGGGGCAGGGAATAGATACGCAGTATTTT. Looking up the rest from reference TRBV15 and TRBJ2-3 gives the full variable domain: DAMVIQNPRYQVTQFGKPVTLSCSQTLNHNVMYWYQQKSSQAPKLLFHYYDKDFNNEADTPDNFQSRRPNTSFCFLDIRSPGLGDTAMYLCATGKGQGIDTQYFGPGTRLTVL.